This T cell receptor (beta chain) was recovered during a study of tumor-infiltrating lymphocytes in primary liver carcinoma. For each extraction, RNA and DNA were obtained together from approximately 20-30 mg of unsorted bulk tissue. This CDR3 region has 13 residues. From approximately 0.5 ug of total RNA, TCR beta-specific cDNA was reverse-transcribed using a constant-region primer. Amplification in three nested multiplex PCR rounds with slightly modified ARM-PCR gave rise to TCR beta libraries. Use of TRBV1-TRBV30 forward primers with a C-beta reverse primer characterized the first two PCR rounds, which lasted approximately 11 cycles each. One entry per CDR3 protein, called by TCRdb with MiXCR from the multiplex PCR reads. The data hold about 130,000 distinct CDR3 sequences, with roughly three fifths observed a single time.

This chain links TRBV12-3 or TRBV12-4 with TRBJ1-5, with unresolved D. The sample comprised liver tumor tissue from sampling region 3. Subset here: tumor region T3, left-lateral pole. The sequence was collected from a woman aged 55-70 years with primary liver carcinoma and hepatitis B virus infection. In DNA, the CDR3 is TGTGTCAGTAGTTATAGAATGAATCAGCCCCAGCATTTT. It yields the protein CVSSYRMNQPQHF.